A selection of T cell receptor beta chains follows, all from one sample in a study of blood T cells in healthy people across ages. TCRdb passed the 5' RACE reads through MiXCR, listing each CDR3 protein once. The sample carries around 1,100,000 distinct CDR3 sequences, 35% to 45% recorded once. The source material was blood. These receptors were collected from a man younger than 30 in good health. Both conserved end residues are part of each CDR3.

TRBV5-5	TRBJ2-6	CASSLLNAGANVLTF
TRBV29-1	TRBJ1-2	CSVEPGRHYGYTF
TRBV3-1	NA	CASSQDWTGFTYEQYF
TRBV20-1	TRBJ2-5	CSARRPRYDEQYF
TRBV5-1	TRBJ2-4	CASSLEGNIQYF
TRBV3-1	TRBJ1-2	CASSPGISNGYTF
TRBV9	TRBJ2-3	CASRPFTSGGANTDTQYF
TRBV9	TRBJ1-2	CASSPRPSLDGVGGYTF
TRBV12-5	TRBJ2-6	CASGPAGANVLTF
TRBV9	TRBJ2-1	CASSVATVLDEQFF
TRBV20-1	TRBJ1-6	CSARNRGDSPLHF
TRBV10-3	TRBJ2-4	CAISDTLLAGGNIQYF
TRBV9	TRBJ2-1	CASSLSLRGGSYNEQFF
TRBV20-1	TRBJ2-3	CSAEGGGRADTQYF
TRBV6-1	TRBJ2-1	CASRALSSSYNEQFF
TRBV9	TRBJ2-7	CASSVEAGTLSYEQYF
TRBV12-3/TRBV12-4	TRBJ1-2	CASTIQQGKYGYTF
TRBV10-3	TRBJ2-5	CAISESSGGIHNEQYF
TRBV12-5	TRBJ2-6	CASGSRDPFSGANVLTF
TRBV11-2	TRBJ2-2	CASSDRGRTGELFF
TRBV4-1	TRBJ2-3	CASSQEPRQGKTDTQYF
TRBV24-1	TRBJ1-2	CATSDLLSTGVCGYTF
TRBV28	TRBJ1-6	CASSWDRDNSPLHF
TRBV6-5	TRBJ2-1	CASSYSKDYPLRNEQFF
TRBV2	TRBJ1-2	CASSAGGVNLVYGYTF
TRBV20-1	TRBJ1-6	CSALQDRNSPLHF
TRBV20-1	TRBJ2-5	CSARDIGHYNEQYF
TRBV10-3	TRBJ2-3	CAITGSTDTQYF
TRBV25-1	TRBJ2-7	CASSADTGGQDNEQYF
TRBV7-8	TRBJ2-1	CASSLGTLAGGLNEQFF
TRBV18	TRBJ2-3	CASSPRNTRGLTDTQYF
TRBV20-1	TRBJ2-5	CSADRVGQGQETQYF
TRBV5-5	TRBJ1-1	CASSPGQGMTEAFF
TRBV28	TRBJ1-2	CASSFGGGTYGYTF
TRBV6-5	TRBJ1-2	CASGDRSPYGYTF
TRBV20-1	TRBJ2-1	CSASKMAGYNEQFF
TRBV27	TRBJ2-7	CASSPGGIVYEQYF
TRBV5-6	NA	CASSWGQGGHNEQYF
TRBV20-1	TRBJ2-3	CSARDGQVTDTQYF
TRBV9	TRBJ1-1	CASSVAGKGEAFF
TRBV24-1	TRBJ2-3	CATSGAGGKDTQYF
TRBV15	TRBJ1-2	CATSRTPNRVANYGYTF
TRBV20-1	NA	CSARVAGGDIQYF
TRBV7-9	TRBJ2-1	CASSLQAVDEQFF
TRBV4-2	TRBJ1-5	CASSGGEGNQPQHF
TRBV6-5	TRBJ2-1	CASSYDEGWENNEQFF
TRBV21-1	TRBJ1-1	CASSNPFRGNTEAFF
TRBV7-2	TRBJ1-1	CASSLAGRVLNTEAFF
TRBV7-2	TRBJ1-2	CASSLGLGYGYTF
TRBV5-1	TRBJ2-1	CASRPRGHNEQFF
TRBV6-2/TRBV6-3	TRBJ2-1	CASTLRGPYNEQFF
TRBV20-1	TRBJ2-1	CSEGRDEQFF
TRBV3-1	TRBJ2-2	CASSQTSVGNTGELFF
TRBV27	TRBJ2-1	CASSLLAGGWYNEQFF
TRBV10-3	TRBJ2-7	CAISRPAGNEQYF
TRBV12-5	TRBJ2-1	CASGLGPHEQFF
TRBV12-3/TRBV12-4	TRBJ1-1	CASSLAQGAGDEAFF
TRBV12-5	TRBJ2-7	CASGLAAAGGYEQYF